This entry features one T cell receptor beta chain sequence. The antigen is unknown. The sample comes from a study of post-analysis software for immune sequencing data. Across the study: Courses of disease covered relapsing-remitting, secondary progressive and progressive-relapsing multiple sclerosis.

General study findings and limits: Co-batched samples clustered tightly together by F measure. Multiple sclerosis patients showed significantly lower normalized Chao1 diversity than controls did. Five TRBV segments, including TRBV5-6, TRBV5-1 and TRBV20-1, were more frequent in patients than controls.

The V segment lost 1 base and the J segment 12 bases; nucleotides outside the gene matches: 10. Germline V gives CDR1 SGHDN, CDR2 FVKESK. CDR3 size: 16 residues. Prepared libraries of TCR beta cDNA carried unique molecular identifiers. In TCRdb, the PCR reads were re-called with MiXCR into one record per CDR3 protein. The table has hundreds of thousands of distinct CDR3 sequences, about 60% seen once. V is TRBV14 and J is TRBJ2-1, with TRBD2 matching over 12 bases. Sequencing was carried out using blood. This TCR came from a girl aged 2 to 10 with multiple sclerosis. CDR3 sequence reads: CASSQVRLAGVVRQFF. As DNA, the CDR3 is TGTGCCAGCAGCCAAGTTCGACTAGCGGGAGTCGTGAGGCAGTTCTTC.